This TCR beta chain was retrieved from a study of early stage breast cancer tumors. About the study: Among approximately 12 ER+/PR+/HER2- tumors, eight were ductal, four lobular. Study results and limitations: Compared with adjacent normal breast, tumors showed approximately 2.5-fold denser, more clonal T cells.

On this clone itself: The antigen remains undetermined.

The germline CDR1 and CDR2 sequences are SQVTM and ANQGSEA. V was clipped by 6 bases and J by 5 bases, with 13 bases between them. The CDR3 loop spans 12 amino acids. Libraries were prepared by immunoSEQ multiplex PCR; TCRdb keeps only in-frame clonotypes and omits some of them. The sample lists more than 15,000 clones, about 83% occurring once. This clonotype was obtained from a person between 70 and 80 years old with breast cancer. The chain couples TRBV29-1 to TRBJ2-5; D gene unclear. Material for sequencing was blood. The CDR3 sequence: CSVAQAGETQYF. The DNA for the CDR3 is TGCAGCGTCGCCCAGGCTGGGGAGACCCAGTACTTC.